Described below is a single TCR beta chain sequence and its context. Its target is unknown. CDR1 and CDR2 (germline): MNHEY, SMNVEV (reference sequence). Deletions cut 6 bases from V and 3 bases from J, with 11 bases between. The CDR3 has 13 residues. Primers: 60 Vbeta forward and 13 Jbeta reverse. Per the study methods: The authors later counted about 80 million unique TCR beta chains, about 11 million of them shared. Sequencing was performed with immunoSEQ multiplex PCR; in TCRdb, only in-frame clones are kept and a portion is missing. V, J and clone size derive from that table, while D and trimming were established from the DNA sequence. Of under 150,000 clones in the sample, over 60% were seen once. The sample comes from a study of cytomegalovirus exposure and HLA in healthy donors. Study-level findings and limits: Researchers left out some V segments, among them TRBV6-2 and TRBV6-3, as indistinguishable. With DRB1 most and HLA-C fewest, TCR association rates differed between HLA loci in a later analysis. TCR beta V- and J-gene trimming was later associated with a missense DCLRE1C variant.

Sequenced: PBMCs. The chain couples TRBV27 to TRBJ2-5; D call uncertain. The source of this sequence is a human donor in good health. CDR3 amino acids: CASRSRLEETQYF. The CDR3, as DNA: TGTGCCAGCAGATCACGCCTAGAAGAGACCCAGTACTTC.